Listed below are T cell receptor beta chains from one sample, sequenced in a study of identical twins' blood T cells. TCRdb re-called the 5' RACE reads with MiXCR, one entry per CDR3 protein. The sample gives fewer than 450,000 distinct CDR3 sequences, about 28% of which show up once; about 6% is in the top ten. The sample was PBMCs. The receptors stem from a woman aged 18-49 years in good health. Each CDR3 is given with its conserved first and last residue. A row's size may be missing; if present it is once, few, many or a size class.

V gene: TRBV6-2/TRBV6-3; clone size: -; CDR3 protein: CASSYRQNIQYF
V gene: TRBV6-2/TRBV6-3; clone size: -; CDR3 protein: CASTYYFLGGYTF
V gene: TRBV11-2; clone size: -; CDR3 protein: CASSLEFAPYSPLHF
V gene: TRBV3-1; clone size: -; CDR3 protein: CASSPQTVTVRPFLNF
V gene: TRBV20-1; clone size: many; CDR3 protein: CSAPASGDHGNEQFF
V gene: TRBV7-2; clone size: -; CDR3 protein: CASSSKLAGDWTYNEQFF
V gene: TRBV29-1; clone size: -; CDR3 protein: CSARGTTGNTIYF
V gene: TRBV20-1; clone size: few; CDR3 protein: CSARGTGRAFF
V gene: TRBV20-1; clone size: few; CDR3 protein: CSYNSPLLTDTQYF
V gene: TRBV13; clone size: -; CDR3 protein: CASSLDTPGEQYF
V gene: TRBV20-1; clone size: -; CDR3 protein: CSAREGQGGYGYTF
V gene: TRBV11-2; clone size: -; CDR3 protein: CASSLYSNYDYTF
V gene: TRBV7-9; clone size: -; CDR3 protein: CASSLGLRKTEEKLFF
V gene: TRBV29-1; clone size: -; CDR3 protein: CSVGGWQGKGYTF
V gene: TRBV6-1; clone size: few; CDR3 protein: CASSDGQGHTDTQYF
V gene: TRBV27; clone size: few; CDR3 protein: CASSLWGDTEAFF
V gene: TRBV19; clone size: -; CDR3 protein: CASYGDYTEAFF
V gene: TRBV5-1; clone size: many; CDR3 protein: CASSFGTGGGGYTF
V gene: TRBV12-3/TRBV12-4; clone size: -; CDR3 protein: CASKVTGGDNEKLFF
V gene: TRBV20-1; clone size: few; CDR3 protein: CSARDQTGGDTQYF
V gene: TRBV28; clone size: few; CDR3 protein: CASSSQFLNYGYTF
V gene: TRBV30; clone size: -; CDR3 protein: CAWSPPRLAATQYF
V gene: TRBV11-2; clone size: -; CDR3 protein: CASSLDPRFGGNTIYF
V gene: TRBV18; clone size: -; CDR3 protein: CASSPHSEGIQYF
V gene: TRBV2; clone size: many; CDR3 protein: CASGASTIYF
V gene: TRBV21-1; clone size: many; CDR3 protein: CASSEISVGNQPQHF
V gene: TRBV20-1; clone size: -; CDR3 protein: CSARGRGQVNTEAFF
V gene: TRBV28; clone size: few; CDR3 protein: CASSSPGESEKLFF
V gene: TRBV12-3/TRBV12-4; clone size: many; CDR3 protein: CASSPRVDTQYF
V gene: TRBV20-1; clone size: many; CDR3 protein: CSARDMDRGGYGYTF
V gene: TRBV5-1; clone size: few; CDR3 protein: CASSLGSGGSKDTQYF
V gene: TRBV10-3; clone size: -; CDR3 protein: CAISDRRPGTGNTIYF
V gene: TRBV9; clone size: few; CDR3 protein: CASSPQTSGPYEQYF
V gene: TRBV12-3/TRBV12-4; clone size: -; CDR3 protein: CASSLAEAETQYF
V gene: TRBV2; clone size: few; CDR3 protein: CASSLARDPDTQYF
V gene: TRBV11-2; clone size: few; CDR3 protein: CASSPGLAGGHLSTDTQYF
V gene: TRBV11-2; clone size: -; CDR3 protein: CASSLTGDAQPQHF
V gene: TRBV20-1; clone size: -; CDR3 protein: CSAKNTEAFF
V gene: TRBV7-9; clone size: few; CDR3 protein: CASSFGLKENQPQHF
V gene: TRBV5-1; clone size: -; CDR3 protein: CASRHTNTEAFF
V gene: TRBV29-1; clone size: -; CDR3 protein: CSVEMGIEAFF
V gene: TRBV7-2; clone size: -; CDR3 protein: CASSFLGLAGFSEQFF
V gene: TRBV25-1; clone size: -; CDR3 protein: CASSEGEATNEKLFF
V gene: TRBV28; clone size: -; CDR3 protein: CASRAWGKKTSNQPQHF